Listed below are T cell receptor beta chains from one sample, sequenced in a study of response to subunit inactivated influenza vaccine. TCRdb re-derived calls from the RT-PCR reads in MiXCR, one entry per CDR3 protein. The sample includes about 240,000 distinct CDR3 sequences, approximately 12% of them seen just once. The source material was non-naive T cells sorted from PBMCs, sampled 14 to 15 days before vaccination. All receptors come from a man aged 50 or older who received an inactivated influenza vaccine. CDR3s include the opening cysteine and the closing phenylalanine or tryptophan. Each record gives: V gene, D gene, J gene, clone size, CDR3 DNA, CDR3 protein. The D gene is left open where the match is weak. Size tells how often a clone was seen (once, few, many) or the class of an expanded clone, and some rows leave it out.

V gene: TRBV4-3; D gene: NA; J gene: TRBJ1-1; clone size: once; CDR3 DNA: TGCGCCAGCAGCCAAGATATCTCTCTAGGTGAAGCTTTCTTT; CDR3 protein: CASSQDISLGEAFF
V gene: TRBV29-1; D gene: TRBD1; J gene: TRBJ1-1; clone size: NA; CDR3 DNA: TGCAGCGTTGTTCAGGGGGCACGGCTGAGCACTGAAGCTTTCTTT; CDR3 protein: CSVVQGARLSTEAFF
V gene: TRBV20-1; D gene: NA; J gene: TRBJ2-1; clone size: few; CDR3 DNA: TGCAGTGCTAGACGCGAGACTACTGACAATGAGCAGTTCTTC; CDR3 protein: CSARRETTDNEQFF
V gene: TRBV7-8; D gene: NA; J gene: TRBJ2-7; clone size: once; CDR3 DNA: TGTGCCAGCAGCCCGGGGAGGACCACCTACGAGCAGTACTTC; CDR3 protein: CASSPGRTTYEQYF
V gene: TRBV4-2; D gene: TRBD1; J gene: TRBJ1-2; clone size: few; CDR3 DNA: TGTGCCAGCAGCCGGGCAGTCGGACAGGGGGCGAACTCCTATGGCTACACCTTC; CDR3 protein: CASSRAVGQGANSYGYTF
V gene: TRBV6-1; D gene: NA; J gene: TRBJ2-5; clone size: few; CDR3 DNA: TGTGCCAGCAGTAAGGCGGGGGCTCTGGGGGAGACCCAGTACTTC; CDR3 protein: CASSKAGALGETQYF
V gene: TRBV20-1; D gene: NA; J gene: TRBJ1-3; clone size: medium-sized; CDR3 DNA: TGCAGTGTTCCTTTCTCTGGAAACACCATATATTTT; CDR3 protein: CSVPFSGNTIYF
V gene: TRBV4-2; D gene: TRBD2; J gene: TRBJ2-5; clone size: few; CDR3 DNA: TGTGCCAGCAGCCAAGATTGGGCTAGCGGGGGGAAAGAGACCCAGTACTTC; CDR3 protein: CASSQDWASGGKETQYF
V gene: TRBV7-6; D gene: NA; J gene: TRBJ1-2; clone size: NA; CDR3 DNA: TGTGCCAGCAGCTTAGCGGGGGAACTCTATGGCTACACCTTC; CDR3 protein: CASSLAGELYGYTF
V gene: TRBV29-1; D gene: NA; J gene: TRBJ2-5; clone size: few; CDR3 DNA: TGCAGCGTTGTAGGGGAAGGGGAGACCCAGTACTTC; CDR3 protein: CSVVGEGETQYF
V gene: TRBV20-1; D gene: NA; J gene: TRBJ2-1; clone size: many; CDR3 DNA: TGCAGTGCTTCTCGTGGTGGCCAAACTCATAACTCCTACAATGAGCAGTTCTTC; CDR3 protein: CSASRGGQTHNSYNEQFF
V gene: TRBV11-2; D gene: NA; J gene: TRBJ1-3; clone size: NA; CDR3 DNA: TGTGCCAGCAGCTTAGAACAGACAAGAGCTGGAAACACCATATATTTT; CDR3 protein: CASSLEQTRAGNTIYF
V gene: TRBV5-1; D gene: TRBD2; J gene: TRBJ2-1; clone size: NA; CDR3 DNA: TGCGCCAGCAGCCGAAGGCAGGTAGCGGGGGGTTACAATGAGCAGTTCTTC; CDR3 protein: CASSRRQVAGGYNEQFF
V gene: TRBV27; D gene: TRBD2; J gene: TRBJ2-5; clone size: many; CDR3 DNA: TGTGCCAGCAGTTTGGGGACTAGCGGGACTAAGACCCAGTACTTC; CDR3 protein: CASSLGTSGTKTQYF
V gene: TRBV4-3; D gene: TRBD1; J gene: TRBJ2-1; clone size: NA; CDR3 DNA: TGCGCCAGCAGCCAGACAGGGGCCTACAATGAGCAGTTCTTC; CDR3 protein: CASSQTGAYNEQFF
V gene: TRBV14; D gene: NA; J gene: TRBJ2-3; clone size: NA; CDR3 DNA: TGTGCCAGCAGCCATTCGGCTGTTGGTGGTACGCAGTATTTT; CDR3 protein: CASSHSAVGGTQYF
V gene: TRBV20-1; D gene: NA; J gene: TRBJ2-1; clone size: few; CDR3 DNA: TGCAGTGCCACCGGGGGCCTCGAGGCTGAGCAGTTCTTC; CDR3 protein: CSATGGLEAEQFF
V gene: TRBV6-2/TRBV6-3; D gene: NA; J gene: TRBJ1-6; clone size: few; CDR3 DNA: TGTGCCAGCAGTTCCCATCAACAAACAAACGGTTCACCCCTCCACTTT; CDR3 protein: CASSSHQQTNGSPLHF
V gene: TRBV5-5; D gene: NA; J gene: TRBJ1-2; clone size: few; CDR3 DNA: TGTGCCAGCAGCTCCGGACGGAATAACTATGGCTACACCTTC; CDR3 protein: CASSSGRNNYGYTF
V gene: TRBV5-5; D gene: NA; J gene: TRBJ2-7; clone size: many; CDR3 DNA: TGTGCCAGCAGCTTGACACTCTCCTACGAGCAGTACTTC; CDR3 protein: CASSLTLSYEQYF
V gene: TRBV7-2; D gene: NA; J gene: TRBJ2-7; clone size: NA; CDR3 DNA: TGTGCCAGCAGCGCCCCCTGGGGCGAGCAGTACTTC; CDR3 protein: CASSAPWGEQYF
V gene: TRBV13; D gene: TRBD1; J gene: TRBJ2-1; clone size: few; CDR3 DNA: TGTGCCAGCAGCTTAGTACAGGGGGCCGACGAGCAGTTCTTC; CDR3 protein: CASSLVQGADEQFF
V gene: TRBV10-3; D gene: TRBD1; J gene: TRBJ1-2; clone size: few; CDR3 DNA: TGTGCCATCAGAGGGACAGGGGAGGGCTATGGCTACACCTTC; CDR3 protein: CAIRGTGEGYGYTF
V gene: TRBV3-1; D gene: NA; J gene: TRBJ1-3; clone size: few; CDR3 DNA: TGTGCCAGCAGCCAAGGGCCCGACGGGAGAAACACCATATATTTT; CDR3 protein: CASSQGPDGRNTIYF
V gene: TRBV11-2; D gene: NA; J gene: TRBJ2-3; clone size: NA; CDR3 DNA: TGTGCCAGCAGCGGGGGAGAGGGCGGATCGACGCAGTATTTT; CDR3 protein: CASSGGEGGSTQYF
V gene: TRBV20-1; D gene: TRBD2; J gene: TRBJ2-7; clone size: few; CDR3 DNA: TGCAGTGCTAGAGATGGTGGGAGGGCCCGTGGTGAGCAGTACTTC; CDR3 protein: CSARDGGRARGEQYF
V gene: TRBV30; D gene: NA; J gene: TRBJ1-4; clone size: NA; CDR3 DNA: TGTGCCTGGATGCGGACAGCTAATGAAAAACTGTTTTTT; CDR3 protein: CAWMRTANEKLFF
V gene: TRBV14; D gene: NA; J gene: TRBJ1-3; clone size: few; CDR3 DNA: TGTGCCAGCAGACGGGACTACACCATATATTTT; CDR3 protein: CASRRDYTIYF
V gene: TRBV10-3; D gene: TRBD2; J gene: TRBJ2-4; clone size: many; CDR3 DNA: TGTGCCATCAGCCCCGGGACTAGCGGGGATTCTCTAGCCAAAAACATTCAGTACTTC; CDR3 protein: CAISPGTSGDSLAKNIQYF
V gene: TRBV3-1; D gene: NA; J gene: TRBJ2-7; clone size: few; CDR3 DNA: TGTGCCAGCAGCCAAGGCTACGAGCAGTACTTC; CDR3 protein: CASSQGYEQYF
V gene: TRBV10-1; D gene: NA; J gene: TRBJ2-7; clone size: NA; CDR3 DNA: TGCGCCAGCAGTGAGTCTGGGGGCTCCTACGAGCAGTACTTC; CDR3 protein: CASSESGGSYEQYF
V gene: TRBV24-1; D gene: NA; J gene: TRBJ2-2; clone size: few; CDR3 DNA: TGTGCCACCAGTGATTTGTTACAGGGAGCCGGGGAGCTGTTTTTT; CDR3 protein: CATSDLLQGAGELFF
V gene: TRBV20-1; D gene: TRBD1; J gene: TRBJ2-7; clone size: few; CDR3 DNA: TGCAGTGCTAGAGATATAACAGGGGTAAAAGCCTACGAGCAGTACTTC; CDR3 protein: CSARDITGVKAYEQYF
V gene: TRBV4-2; D gene: NA; J gene: TRBJ1-2; clone size: few; CDR3 DNA: TGTGCCAGCAGCCCATACGTGACCAGGGACATCCAGCCCGACTATGGCTACACCTTC; CDR3 protein: CASSPYVTRDIQPDYGYTF
V gene: TRBV12-3/TRBV12-4; D gene: NA; J gene: TRBJ2-1; clone size: NA; CDR3 DNA: TGTGCCAGCAGTTTACTACTAGGGGGTGGGGAGCAGTTCTTC; CDR3 protein: CASSLLLGGGEQFF
V gene: TRBV7-3; D gene: TRBD1; J gene: TRBJ2-1; clone size: NA; CDR3 DNA: TGTGCCAGCAGCCCGGGACAGTACAATGAGCAGTTCTTC; CDR3 protein: CASSPGQYNEQFF
V gene: TRBV15; D gene: NA; J gene: TRBJ1-2; clone size: NA; CDR3 DNA: TGTGCCACCAGCAGAGATGTAGGGATTTATGGCTACACCTTC; CDR3 protein: CATSRDVGIYGYTF
V gene: TRBV2; D gene: TRBD2; J gene: TRBJ2-1; clone size: NA; CDR3 DNA: TGTGCCAGCAGCCTAAGCGGGAGGGCCGCATATGAGCAGTTCTTC; CDR3 protein: CASSLSGRAAYEQFF
V gene: TRBV29-1; D gene: TRBD1; J gene: TRBJ2-5; clone size: many; CDR3 DNA: TGCAGCGTTGGGACAGGTAGAGAGACCCAGTACTTC; CDR3 protein: CSVGTGRETQYF
V gene: TRBV12-3/TRBV12-4; D gene: NA; J gene: TRBJ2-5; clone size: NA; CDR3 DNA: TGTGCCAGCAGTTTAGCGTTAAGAAAGAAAGAGACCCAGTACTTC; CDR3 protein: CASSLALRKKETQYF
V gene: TRBV7-2; D gene: NA; J gene: TRBJ2-4; clone size: many; CDR3 DNA: TGTGCCAGCAGCCAGACAGGGAGGAAGTACATTCAGTACTTC; CDR3 protein: CASSQTGRKYIQYF
V gene: TRBV18; D gene: NA; J gene: TRBJ1-2; clone size: few; CDR3 DNA: TGTGCCAGCTCACCAACGGGCGGAGGGGACTATGGCTACACCTTC; CDR3 protein: CASSPTGGGDYGYTF
V gene: TRBV2; D gene: NA; J gene: TRBJ2-4; clone size: few; CDR3 DNA: TGTGCCAGCGTGTCGGATGCAAACATTCAGTACTTC; CDR3 protein: CASVSDANIQYF
V gene: TRBV27; D gene: NA; J gene: TRBJ1-1; clone size: NA; CDR3 DNA: TGTGCCAGCAGACAGGGTCAAACTGAAGCTTTCTTT; CDR3 protein: CASRQGQTEAFF
V gene: TRBV5-1; D gene: NA; J gene: TRBJ2-7; clone size: many; CDR3 DNA: TGCGCCAGCAGCTCGGAATGGGGATACGAGCAGTACTTC; CDR3 protein: CASSSEWGYEQYF
V gene: TRBV7-9; D gene: NA; J gene: TRBJ2-7; clone size: few; CDR3 DNA: TGTGCCAGCAGCTTCCTAAGGGTAGTAGACGAGCAGTACTTC; CDR3 protein: CASSFLRVVDEQYF
V gene: TRBV7-9; D gene: NA; J gene: TRBJ2-5; clone size: many; CDR3 DNA: TGTGCCAGCAGCTTGGGGGCCAGCCAAGAGACCCAGTACTTC; CDR3 protein: CASSLGASQETQYF
V gene: TRBV5-1; D gene: NA; J gene: TRBJ2-1; clone size: NA; CDR3 DNA: TGCGCCAGCAGCTTGTTATCCGGAGCCCGGTTTAATGAGCAGTTCTTC; CDR3 protein: CASSLLSGARFNEQFF
V gene: TRBV11-2; D gene: TRBD2; J gene: TRBJ2-3; clone size: NA; CDR3 DNA: TGTGCCAGCAGCTTAGAACTTGGGCGGGGGGGCACAGATACGCAGTATTTT; CDR3 protein: CASSLELGRGGTDTQYF
V gene: TRBV14; D gene: NA; J gene: TRBJ2-4; clone size: few; CDR3 DNA: TGTGCCAGCAGCCACGAAAACATTCAGTACTTC; CDR3 protein: CASSHENIQYF
V gene: TRBV7-9; D gene: TRBD1; J gene: TRBJ1-4; clone size: NA; CDR3 DNA: TGTGCCAGCAGCCTAGGAGGGACAGGGTATGGTGAAAAACTGTTTTTT; CDR3 protein: CASSLGGTGYGEKLFF
V gene: TRBV3-1; D gene: NA; J gene: TRBJ1-2; clone size: few; CDR3 DNA: TGTGCCAGCAGTTCCCCCAACAGCAGGTATGGCTACACCTTC; CDR3 protein: CASSSPNSRYGYTF
V gene: TRBV14; D gene: NA; J gene: TRBJ2-3; clone size: many; CDR3 DNA: TGTGCCAGCAGCCAAGATGGGTTAGCGTCCACAGATACGCAGTATTTT; CDR3 protein: CASSQDGLASTDTQYF
V gene: TRBV27; D gene: NA; J gene: TRBJ2-3; clone size: many; CDR3 DNA: TGTGCCAGCAGTTTTATCAGCACAGATACGCAGTATTTT; CDR3 protein: CASSFISTDTQYF
V gene: TRBV15; D gene: NA; J gene: TRBJ2-1; clone size: few; CDR3 DNA: TGTGCCACCAGCAGAGTCCGGGACACCCGCAATGAGCAGTTCTTC; CDR3 protein: CATSRVRDTRNEQFF
V gene: TRBV7-2; D gene: NA; J gene: TRBJ1-5; clone size: NA; CDR3 DNA: TGTGCCAGCAGCCCCGATGGGGGATTGGGTCAGCCCCAGCATTTT; CDR3 protein: CASSPDGGLGQPQHF
V gene: TRBV19; D gene: NA; J gene: TRBJ2-5; clone size: few; CDR3 DNA: TGTGCCAGTAGCCTCCGGGCACCCACCGAGACCCAGTACTTC; CDR3 protein: CASSLRAPTETQYF